The clone carrying this T cell receptor beta chain was counted a single time. What it binds is unknown. The CDR3 covers 16 residues. Trimming at V came to 7 bases and at J to 2 bases, leaving 9 bases not matched to a gene. The germline V gene has CDR1 SQVTM and CDR2 ANQGSEA. The data originate from a study of OX40 agonist ivuxolimab in advanced cancers. Study-level information: Patients were roughly 83% male with ages roughly 20 to 85, mean 60. Study-level results: With doses of 0.1 to 3.0 mg/kg, CD4+ and CD8+ blood T cells had undergone clonal expansion by week 6.

The repertoire was sequenced with immunoSEQ multiplex PCR; TCRdb's copy has only in-frame clones and lacks some. This sample has approximately 77,000 clones, with over 85% found just once. J is TRBJ2-5 and V is TRBV29-1; 14 nucleotides align to TRBD2. The source material was CD4+ or CD8+ T cells sorted from blood, sampled in a trial of the OX40 agonist ivuxolimab. The clonotype comes from an adult with an advanced solid tumor such as melanoma, head and neck, liver or kidney cancer. The CDR3 DNA sequence: TGCAGCGCCTGGGGGACTAGCGGGAGACTTCAAGAGACCCAGTACTTC. Amino acid sequence: CSAWGTSGRLQETQYF.